These T cell receptor beta chains were read from a single sample in a study of shared clonotypes between healthy human individuals. Repertoires were generated with immunoSEQ multiplex PCR, while TCRdb's copy carries only in-frame clones and drops some. This table has 1.5 million to 2.5 million clones, just under 95% appearing once. The sample taken for sequencing was naive CD8+ T cells sorted from blood. These receptors were obtained from a man aged 18 to 30 in good health. Both conserved end residues are part of each CDR3. The order of the fields is D gene, J gene, V gene, clone size, CDR3 DNA, CDR3 protein. A D gene is named only where the DNA matches it firmly. Clone size, where shown, is once, few, many, or a class for clones that have expanded.

.	TRBJ2-7	TRBV30	.	TGTGCCTGGAGTTCAGGGGTGATAGGTACGCGCGAGCAGTACTTC	CAWSSGVIGTREQYF
.	TRBJ2-5	TRBV7-2	.	TGTGCCAGTGGTCAGGATCCGTGGCTTGGGGAGACCCAGTACTTC	CASGQDPWLGETQYF
TRBD1	TRBJ2-5	TRBV2	.	TGTGCCAGCAGTGGGTGGCAGGGGGCAATCGAGACCCAGTACTTC	CASSGWQGAIETQYF
.	TRBJ2-3	TRBV7-6	once	TGTGCCAGCAGCTCCCCCCGCGGGGTTAGTGGCACAGATACGCAGTATTTT	CASSSPRGVSGTDTQYF
.	TRBJ1-2	TRBV28	.	TGTGCCAGCAGTTCTAACCGAGGCTACACCTTC	CASSSNRGYTF
.	TRBJ1-2	TRBV9	.	TGTGCCAGCAGCCCAGGAAAGGGATCTTACTATGGCTACACCTTC	CASSPGKGSYYGYTF
.	TRBJ2-6	TRBV6-5	.	TGTGCCAGCAGTTACTCGTCAGCTGGGGCCAACGTCCTGACTTTC	CASSYSSAGANVLTF
.	TRBJ2-3	TRBV6-1	.	TGTGCCAGCAAGACAGCAGATACGCAGTATTTT	CASKTADTQYF
.	TRBJ2-1	TRBV7-6	.	TGTGCCAGCAGCTTAGTAGGCGGCTCCTACAATGAGCAGTTCTTC	CASSLVGGSYNEQFF
TRBD1	TRBJ1-2	TRBV6-8	.	TGTGCCAGCAGTTACACGGACAGGGGCGCCTATGGCTACACCTTC	CASSYTDRGAYGYTF
.	TRBJ2-7	TRBV4-1	few	TGCGCCAGCAGCCAAGTCGACGGTTCCTACGAGCAGTACTTC	CASSQVDGSYEQYF
TRBD2	TRBJ2-3	TRBV7-9	once	TGTGCCAGCATCCACCCCGGGACTAGCTTTTCAGATACGCAGTATTTT	CASIHPGTSFSDTQYF
.	TRBJ2-7	TRBV7-9	.	TGTGCCAGCAACCCCCAGGTACCTTCCCTCGAGCAGTACTTC	CASNPQVPSLEQYF
TRBD1	TRBJ2-1	TRBV5-4	.	TGTGCCAGCAGCTCTCCGGGACAGGGAGACAATGAGCAGTTCTTC	CASSSPGQGDNEQFF
.	TRBJ2-1	TRBV5-6	.	TGTGCCAGCAGCTGGGGTATCAATGAGCAGTTCTTC	CASSWGINEQFF
TRBD1	TRBJ1-4	TRBV5-1	.	TGCGCCAGCAGCTTTGAGCGACAGGGCCCGGAAAAACTGTTTTTT	CASSFERQGPEKLFF
TRBD2	TRBJ2-3	TRBV7-9	.	TGTGCCAGCAGCCCGGAGGCGTGGCGGGAGTCAGATACGCAGTATTTT	CASSPEAWRESDTQYF
.	TRBJ2-7	TRBV28	once	TGTGCCAGCAATCCTTCCAGGGGTATTTCCCACGAGCAGTACTTC	CASNPSRGISHEQYF
TRBD2	TRBJ2-1	TRBV19	.	TGTGCCAGTAGTCTTCTAGCGGAATACAATGAGCAGTTCTTC	CASSLLAEYNEQFF
.	TRBJ1-2	TRBV7-8	.	TGTGCCAGCAGCTGGGATTTCGATGACTATGGCTACACCTTC	CASSWDFDDYGYTF
.	TRBJ1-1	TRBV19	.	TGTGCCAGTAGTTCAGGGAACACTGAAGCTTTCTTT	CASSSGNTEAFF
TRBD2	TRBJ2-6	TRBV27	.	TGTGCCAGCAGTCCTAGCGGGGGGGCCTGGGCTGGGGCCAACGTCCTGACTTTC	CASSPSGGAWAGANVLTF
.	TRBJ2-2	TRBV27	.	TGTGCCAGCCAAGGGTTGGAGAACACCGGGGAGCTGTTTTTT	CASQGLENTGELFF
.	TRBJ2-2	TRBV21-1	.	TGTGCCAGCAGCAAATGTCGCAAAAGAAGCACCGGGGAGCTGTTTTTT	CASSKCRKRSTGELFF
.	TRBJ2-7	TRBV4-3	.	TGCGCCAGCAGCCAAGGTCAAGCCTACGAGCAGTACTTC	CASSQGQAYEQYF
TRBD1	TRBJ1-6	TRBV5-6	.	TGTGCCAGCAGCTTGTTGGGACAGAATAATTCACCCCTCCACTTT	CASSLLGQNNSPLHF
.	TRBJ1-2	TRBV7-6	.	TGTGCCAGCAGCCCAACTAGGGACGGCCCAAACTATGGCTACACCTTC	CASSPTRDGPNYGYTF
.	TRBJ2-7	TRBV30	.	TGTGCCTGGAGTCCCGGGGCTGGCCACGAGCAGTACTTC	CAWSPGAGHEQYF
.	TRBJ2-1	TRBV5-1	.	TGCGCCAGCAGCTTGCTGGGGGCCAGCTCCTACAATGAGCAGTTCTTC	CASSLLGASSYNEQFF
.	TRBJ2-3	TRBV5-8	.	TGTGCCATAGGGGCCACTAGCACAGATACGCAGTATTTT	CAIGATSTDTQYF
TRBD1	TRBJ1-6	TRBV9	.	TGTGCCAGCAGCCAGGCAGGGGGAAATTCACCCCTCCACTTT	CASSQAGGNSPLHF
TRBD1	TRBJ2-7	TRBV5-1	.	TGCGCCAGCAGCTCCGCGGGACAGGGAACCTACGAGCAGTACTTC	CASSSAGQGTYEQYF
.	TRBJ2-1	TRBV19	.	TGTGCCAGTAGTATAGGCCTCAATGAGCAGTTCTTC	CASSIGLNEQFF
.	TRBJ2-1	TRBV2	.	TGTGCCAGCTTAAGGGCGACGGGCTATGAGCAGTTCTTC	CASLRATGYEQFF
TRBD1	TRBJ2-2	TRBV10-3	.	TGTGCCATCAGTGCTACAGGGGGCCCTACGAACACCGGGGAGCTGTTTTTT	CAISATGGPTNTGELFF
.	TRBJ1-1	TRBV19	once	TGTGCCAGTAGTATCCACTCCCTGGGGGGAACTGAAGCTTTCTTT	CASSIHSLGGTEAFF
.	TRBJ1-4	TRBV7-9	.	TGTGCCAGCAGCTCCAGGGTCTTTAATGAAAAACTGTTTTTT	CASSSRVFNEKLFF
.	TRBJ2-7	TRBV27	.	TGTGCCAGCAGTTTAGCACCGGCCTACGAGCAGTACTTC	CASSLAPAYEQYF
.	TRBJ2-7	TRBV5-4	.	TGTGCCAGCAGCTTTTTGGCGGGCTCCTACGAGCAGTACTTC	CASSFLAGSYEQYF
TRBD2	TRBJ2-1	TRBV30	.	TGTGCCTGGAGCCCGGCGGGGGGGCCTTACAATGAGCAGTTCTTC	CAWSPAGGPYNEQFF
.	TRBJ2-4	TRBV6-4	.	TGTGCCAGCACCGAGGGAGCAGGGACAACAAACATTCAGTACTTC	CASTEGAGTTNIQYF